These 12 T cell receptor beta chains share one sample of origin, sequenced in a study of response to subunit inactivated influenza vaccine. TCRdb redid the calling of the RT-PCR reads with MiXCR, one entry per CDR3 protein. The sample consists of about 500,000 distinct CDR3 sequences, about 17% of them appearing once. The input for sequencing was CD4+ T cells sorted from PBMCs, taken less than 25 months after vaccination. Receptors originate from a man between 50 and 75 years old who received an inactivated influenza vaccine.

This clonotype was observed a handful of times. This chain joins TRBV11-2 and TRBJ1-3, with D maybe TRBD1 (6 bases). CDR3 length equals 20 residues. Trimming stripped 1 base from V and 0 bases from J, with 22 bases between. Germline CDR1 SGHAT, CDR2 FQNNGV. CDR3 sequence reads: CASSLGWGRIGDNSGNTIYF. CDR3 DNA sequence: TGTGCCAGCAGCTTAGGTTGGGGCCGCATTGGGGACAACTCTGGAAACACCATATATTTT.

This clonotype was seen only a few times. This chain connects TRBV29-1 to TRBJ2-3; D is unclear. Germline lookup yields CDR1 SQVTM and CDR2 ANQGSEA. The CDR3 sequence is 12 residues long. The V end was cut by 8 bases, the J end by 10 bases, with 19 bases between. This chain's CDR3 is CSSHMFSEAQYF. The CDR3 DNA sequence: TGCAGCTCTCATATGTTCTCCGAAGCGCAGTATTTT.

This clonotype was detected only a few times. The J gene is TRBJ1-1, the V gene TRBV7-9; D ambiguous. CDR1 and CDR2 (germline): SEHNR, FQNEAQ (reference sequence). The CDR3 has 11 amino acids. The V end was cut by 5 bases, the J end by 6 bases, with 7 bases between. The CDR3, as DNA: TGTGCCAGCAGCCCAGCCTCTGAAGCTTTCTTT. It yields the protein CASSPASEAFF.

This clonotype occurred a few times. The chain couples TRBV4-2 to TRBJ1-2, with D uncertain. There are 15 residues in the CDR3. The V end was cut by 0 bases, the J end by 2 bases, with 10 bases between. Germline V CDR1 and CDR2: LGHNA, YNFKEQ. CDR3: CASSQDWAANYGYTF. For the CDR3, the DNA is TGTGCCAGCAGCCAAGATTGGGCAGCCAACTATGGCTACACCTTC.

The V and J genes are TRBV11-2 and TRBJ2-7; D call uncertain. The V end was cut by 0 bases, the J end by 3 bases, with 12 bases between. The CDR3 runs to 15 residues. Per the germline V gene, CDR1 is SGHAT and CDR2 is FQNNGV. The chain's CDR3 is CASSLESVPIYEQYF. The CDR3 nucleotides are TGTGCCAGCAGCTTAGAGTCGGTACCGATCTACGAGCAGTACTTC.

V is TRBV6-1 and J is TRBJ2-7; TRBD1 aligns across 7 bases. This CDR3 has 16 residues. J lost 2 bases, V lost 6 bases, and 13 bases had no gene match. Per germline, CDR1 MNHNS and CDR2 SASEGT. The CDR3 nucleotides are TGTGCCAGCAGAGCGAGACAGGGCTCCCTTCCCTACGAGCAGTACTTC. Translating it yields CASRARQGSLPYEQYF.

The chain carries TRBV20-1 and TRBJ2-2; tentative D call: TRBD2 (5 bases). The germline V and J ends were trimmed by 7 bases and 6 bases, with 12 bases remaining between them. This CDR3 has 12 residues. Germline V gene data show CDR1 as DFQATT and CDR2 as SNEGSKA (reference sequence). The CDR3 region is CSVQIGAGELFF. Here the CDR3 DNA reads TGCAGTGTTCAGATCGGGGCCGGGGAGCTGTTTTTT.

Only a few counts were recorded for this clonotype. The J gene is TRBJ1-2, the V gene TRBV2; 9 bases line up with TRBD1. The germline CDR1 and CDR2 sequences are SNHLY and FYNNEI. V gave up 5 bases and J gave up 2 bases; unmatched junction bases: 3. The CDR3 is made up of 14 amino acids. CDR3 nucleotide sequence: TGTGCCAGCAGTATCGGGACAGGGAACTATGGCTACACCTTC. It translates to CASSIGTGNYGYTF.

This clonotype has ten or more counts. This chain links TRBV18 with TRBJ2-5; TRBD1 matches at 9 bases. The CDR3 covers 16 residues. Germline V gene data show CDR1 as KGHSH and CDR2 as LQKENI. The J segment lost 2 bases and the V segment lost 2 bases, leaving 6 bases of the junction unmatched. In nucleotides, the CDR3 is TGTGCCAGCTCACCATTCACAGGGGGCCTTCAAGAGACCCAGTACTTC. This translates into CASSPFTGGLQETQYF.

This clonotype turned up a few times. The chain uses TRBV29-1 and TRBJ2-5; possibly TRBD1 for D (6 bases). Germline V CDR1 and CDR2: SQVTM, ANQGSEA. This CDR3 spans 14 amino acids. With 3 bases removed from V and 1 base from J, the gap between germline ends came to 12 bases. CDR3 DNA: TGCAGCGTTGATCTACCGACAGGCCAAGAGACCCAGTACTTC. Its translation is CSVDLPTGQETQYF.

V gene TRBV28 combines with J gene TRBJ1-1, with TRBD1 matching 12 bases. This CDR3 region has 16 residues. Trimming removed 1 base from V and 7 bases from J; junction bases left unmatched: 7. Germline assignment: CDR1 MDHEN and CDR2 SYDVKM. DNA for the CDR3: TGTGCCAGCAGTTTATTGGGACAGGGGGCGTTCGTTGAAGCTTTCTTT. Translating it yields CASSLLGQGAFVEAFF. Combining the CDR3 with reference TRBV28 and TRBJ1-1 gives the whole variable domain DVKVTQSSRYLVKRTGEKVFLECVQDMDHENMFWYRQDPGLGLRLIYFSYDVKMKEKGDIPEGYSVSREKKERFSLILESASTNQTSMYLCASSLLGQGAFVEAFFGQGTRLTVV.

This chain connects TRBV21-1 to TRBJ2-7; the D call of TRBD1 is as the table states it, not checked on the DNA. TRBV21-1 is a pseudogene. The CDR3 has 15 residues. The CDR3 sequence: CASSTTTGPGYEQYF. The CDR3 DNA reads TGTGCCAGCAGCACAACTACCGGACCAGGGTACGAGCAGTACTTC.